This T cell receptor (beta chain) was profiled in a study of blood T cell repertoires in COVID-19 (dated by TCRdb to the early 2020s). Looking at the study overall: The collaborator samples originated in the United States, Italy and Spain and spanned the acute and convalescent phases of COVID-19. The prospective study material was composed of cDNA or gDNA derived from T cells, B-cell-depleted T cells, or PBMCs. The dataset comprised deeply sampled blood TCRbeta repertoires from subjects exposed to, actively infected with, or recovered from COVID-19. The repertoires were released in a freely available public database meant as a resource for research on the immune response to SARS-CoV-2. Samples came from the ongoing ImmuneRACE study (first 160 participants) plus 1,254 subjects from 6 global collaborators. Sample metadata almost always included a de-identified subject ID, COVID-19 status, age in years and sex. HLA class I and class II types, where available, came from metadata supplied by the sample provider rather than from assay-based typing.

TCRbeta CDR3 regions were amplified from genomic DNA using the immunoSEQ Assay, a bias-controlled multiplex PCR. Per the original workflow: The number of nucleated cells in each sample was estimated from the amplification of reference gene primers within the assay. To quantify the absolute abundance of each unique TCRbeta CDR3 rearrangement, sequence reads were collapsed and filtered. For each sample, productive Simpson clonality was calculated as the square root of Simpson's diversity index across productive rearrangements. Here the immuneACCESS table is served through TCRdb, limited to in-frame sequences with V and J called. Missing clones are a known gap in these copies; in checked studies unresolved V genes cover under half, and the rest lacks a known reason. Clonal size and the V and J genes are those of that table, whereas D and trimming came from the DNA. The sample includes fewer than 350,000 clones, with about nine tenths observed a single time. The ten largest make up less than 15% of the sample.

At one collaborating source in Seattle, patients were enrolled during active infection and were followed longitudinally through the course of disease. The collaborating institutions used their own protocols to collect whole blood in K2EDTA tubes. For TCRbeta analysis, collaborator samples were shipped as frozen whole blood, as isolated PBMCs, or as DNA extracted from either sample type. CDR1 KGHDR and CDR2 SFDVKD were looked up in the germline V gene. Inclusive of the bounding cysteine and phenylalanine, the CDR3 is 13 residues long. Kept here is only the CDR3 DNA, which spans 39 bases and is read in frame from base 1. V loses 7 bases, J loses 6 bases, and the germline ends lie 14 bases apart. Of note for this clone: The target of this receptor is not known. Per-nucleotide qualities are absent, and no much larger clonotype sits a single base away.

What the study reported, not specific to this receptor: Clinical and demographic metadata were provided uncurated, with the amount varying by source and participant.

The sample consisted of peripheral blood. This TCR was sampled from a woman younger than 45 with COVID-19, enrolled during active disease. The chain was built from TRBV24-1 and TRBJ1-1, with the D gene too uncertain to name. For the CDR3, the sequence is CATSHLGSSEAFF. The nucleotide sequence reads as follows: TGTGCCACCAGCCACCTGGGCTCCTCTGAAGCTTTCTTT.